A selection of T cell receptor beta chains follows, all from one sample in a study of blood T cell repertoires in COVID-19. Clones were read by immunoSEQ multiplex PCR, and TCRdb kept only the in-frame ones, dropping some. The table lists roughly 100,000 clones, approximately 84% of them singletons. Sequencing used peripheral blood. The receptors were sampled from a middle-aged man with active or convalescent COVID-19. The CDR3 runs from the conserved cysteine through the conserved F or W. The D gene is left open where the match is weak. Clone size appears in some rows only: once, few, many, or a class for an expanded clone.

- TRBJ2-3 TRBV7-7 many TGTGCTAGCAGCAGAACGGGGGAGAGCACAGATACGCAGTATTTT CASSRTGESTDTQYF
TRBD1 TRBJ1-2 TRBV6-1 - TGTGCCAGCAGTGAGGGACAGGGGGCGCTCAACTATGGCTACACCTTC CASSEGQGALNYGYTF
TRBD2 TRBJ2-3 TRBV24-1 - TGTGCCACCAGTGCCTCTAGCGGAACGCAGTATTTT CATSASSGTQYF
- TRBJ2-1 TRBV11-2 - TGTGCCAGCAGCTCAGGCTACGGTGAGCAGTTCTTC CASSSGYGEQFF
- TRBJ1-6 TRBV5-6 - TGTGCCAGCAGCTTTAAAACGGGGAGGAATTCACCCCTCCACTTT CASSFKTGRNSPLHF
TRBD1 TRBJ1-2 TRBV3-1/TRBV3-2 - TGTGCCAGCAGCCACTACGACAGGGGGTTCTATGGCTACACCTTC CASSHYDRGFYGYTF
- TRBJ2-7 TRBV18 few TGTGCCAGCTCACCTCCGGGATACGAGCAGTACTTC CASSPPGYEQYF
- TRBJ1-2 TRBV13 - TGTGCCAGCAGCCGTCGGGAGGACCCGAACTATGGCTACACCTTC CASSRREDPNYGYTF
- TRBJ1-6 TRBV5-1 - TGCGCCAGCAGCGTGACAGGTGGATCACCCCTCCACTTT CASSVTGGSPLHF
- TRBJ1-2 TRBV9 - TGTGCCAGCAGCGTAGGCTCGGGAAACTATGGCTACACCTTC CASSVGSGNYGYTF
- TRBJ2-3 TRBV30 - TGTGCCTGGAGTGGCGGGGGCACAGATACGCAGTATTTT CAWSGGGTDTQYF
- TRBJ1-4 TRBV6-1 once TGTGCCAGCAGTGGCCCCGGGTCTAGCAGAGGTGGGGAAAAACTATTTTTT CASSGPGSSRGGEKLFF
- TRBJ2-1 TRBV12-5 - TGTGCTAGTGAAAGCCCCACAAACCGCAACAGGGAGAGTGAGCAGTTCTTC CASESPTNRNRESEQFF
- TRBJ1-2 TRBV24-1 few TGTGCCACCAGGGCAAGACCCACCTCCGGGAGGGGCTACACCTTC CATRARPTSGRGYTF
- TRBJ1-5 TRBV18 once TGTGCCAGCTCACCCGGGCAGGGGCAGCCCCAGCATTTT CASSPGQGQPQHF
- TRBJ2-1 TRBV14 - TGTGCCAGCAGCCAAAACACAGGGAGATCGTTCTTC CASSQNTGRSFF
TRBD1 TRBJ1-1 TRBV18 - TGTGCCAGCTCACCGACAGGGCGGGCTGAAGCTTTCTTT CASSPTGRAEAFF
- TRBJ1-2 TRBV12-3/TRBV12-4 - TGTGCCAGCAGTCAGGGGAATGCTGGCTACACCTTC CASSQGNAGYTF
TRBD2 TRBJ2-5 TRBV6-5 - TGTGCCAGCAGTTACTCGTTAGCGGGGGGACAAGAGACCCAGTACTTC CASSYSLAGGQETQYF
TRBD1 TRBJ2-2 TRBV5-1 - TGCGCCAGCAGCTTGTTAGGACAGGGAAATACCGGGGAGCTGTTTTTT CASSLLGQGNTGELFF
- TRBJ1-5 TRBV15 - TGTGCCACCAGCAGAGATTCGAGAGGCAGGGTTCTTCAGCCCCAGCATTTT CATSRDSRGRVLQPQHF
- TRBJ1-2 TRBV5-1 - TGCGCCAGCAGCTTCTCTAGGGAGGCCCCTCTAACTAACTATGGCTACACCTTC CASSFSREAPLTNYGYTF
- TRBJ1-3 TRBV5-5 - TGTGCCAGCTCTTCCCCCTCTGGAAACACCATATATTTT CASSSPSGNTIYF
- TRBJ2-7 TRBV30 - TGTGCCTGGAGTGTGGGGAGGGAGCAGTACTTC CAWSVGREQYF
TRBD2 TRBJ2-7 TRBV5-1 once TGCGCCAGCAGCGCACTAGCGGGGGGCGGGAACGAGCAGTACTTC CASSALAGGGNEQYF
- TRBJ2-7 TRBV10-3 once TGTGCCATCAGTGACGATCTAGCAATCTTGTACTTC CAISDDLAILYF
- TRBJ2-7 TRBV15 - TGTGCCACCAGCAGTTCATCCAATTACGAGCAGTACTTC CATSSSSNYEQYF
TRBD1 TRBJ1-5 TRBV6-5 - TGTGCCAGCAGCGCGACAGGGGGCTATCAGCCCCAGCATTTT CASSATGGYQPQHF
- TRBJ1-1 TRBV5-1 - TGCGCCAGCAGCATCACAGCGAACACTGAAGCTTTCTTT CASSITANTEAFF
TRBD2 TRBJ2-3 TRBV10-1 - TGCGCCAGCAGCAGTGAGTTACGGGGACTAGCGGGAGCCACAGATACGCAGTATTTT CASSSELRGLAGATDTQYF
- TRBJ1-6 TRBV14 - TGTGCCAGCAGCCAGAAGACTAGGGGTAATTCACCCCTCCACTTT CASSQKTRGNSPLHF
- TRBJ1-4 TRBV5-1 - TGCGCCAGCAGCGCCAGCGGGACATCGGAGAGTGAAAAACTGTTTTTT CASSASGTSESEKLFF